This TCR beta chain was identified in a study of control samples from healthy donors and cancer patients. Per the germline V gene, CDR1 is SGHRS and CDR2 is YFSETQ. This CDR3 is 14 amino acids long. Trimming took 0 bases from V and 4 from J; bases not matched to a gene: 0. The data were produced by immunoSEQ multiplex PCR, yet TCRdb's version contains in-frame clones alone and is incomplete. Among about 160,000 clones listed, 96% were seen once. The clonotype was recovered from a woman younger than 45 in good health. What was sequenced was blood. The chain recombines TRBV5-1 with TRBJ2-5, with 10 bases lining up with TRBD2. DNA of the CDR3: TGCGCCAGCAGCTTGGGACTAGCGGGAGAGACCCAGTACTTC. Protein sequence: CASSLGLAGETQYF.